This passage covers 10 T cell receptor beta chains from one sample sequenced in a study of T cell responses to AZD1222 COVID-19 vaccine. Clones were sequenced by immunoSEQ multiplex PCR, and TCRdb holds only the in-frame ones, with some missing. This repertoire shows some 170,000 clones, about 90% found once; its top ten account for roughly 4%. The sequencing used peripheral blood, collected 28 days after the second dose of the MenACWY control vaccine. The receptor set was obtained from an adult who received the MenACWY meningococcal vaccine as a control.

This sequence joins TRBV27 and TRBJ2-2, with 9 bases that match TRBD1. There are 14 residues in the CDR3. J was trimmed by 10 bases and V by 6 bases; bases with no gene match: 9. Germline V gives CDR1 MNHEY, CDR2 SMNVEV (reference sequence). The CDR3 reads CASSPNRDRAELFF. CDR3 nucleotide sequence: TGTGCCAGCAGCCCCAATAGGGACAGGGCGGAGCTGTTTTTT.

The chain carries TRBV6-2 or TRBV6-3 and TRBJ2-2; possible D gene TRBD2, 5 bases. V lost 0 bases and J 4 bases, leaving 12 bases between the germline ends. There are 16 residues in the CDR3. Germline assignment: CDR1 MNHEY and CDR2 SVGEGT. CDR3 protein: CASSYSMVGATGELFF. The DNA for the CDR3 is TGTGCCAGCAGTTACTCGATGGTGGGAGCCACCGGGGAGCTGTTTTTT.

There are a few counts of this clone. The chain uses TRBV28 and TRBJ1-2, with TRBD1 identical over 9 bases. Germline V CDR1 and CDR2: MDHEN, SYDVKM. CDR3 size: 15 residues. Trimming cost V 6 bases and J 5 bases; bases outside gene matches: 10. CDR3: CASRHSGTGIYGYTF. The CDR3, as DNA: TGTGCCAGCAGACATTCCGGGACAGGGATTTATGGCTACACCTTC.

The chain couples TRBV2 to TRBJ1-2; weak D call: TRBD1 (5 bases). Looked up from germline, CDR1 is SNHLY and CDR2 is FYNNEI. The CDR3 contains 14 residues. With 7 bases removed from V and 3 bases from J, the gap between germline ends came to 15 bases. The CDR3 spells CASTVSRGDYGYTF. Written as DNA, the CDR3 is TGTGCCAGCACCGTGTCGAGGGGTGACTATGGCTACACCTTC.

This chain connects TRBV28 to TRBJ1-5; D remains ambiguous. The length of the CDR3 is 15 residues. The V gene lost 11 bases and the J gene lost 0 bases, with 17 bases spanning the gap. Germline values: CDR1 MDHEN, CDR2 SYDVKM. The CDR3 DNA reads TGTGCCCTCGGCAAGGGCAGGCCTAGCAATCAGCCCCAGCATTTT. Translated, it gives CALGKGRPSNQPQHF.

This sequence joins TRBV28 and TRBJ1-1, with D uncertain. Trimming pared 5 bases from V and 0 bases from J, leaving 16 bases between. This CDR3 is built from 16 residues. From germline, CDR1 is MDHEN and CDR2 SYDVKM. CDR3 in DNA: TGTGCCAGCAGTCTCCTGACTCTCCACCTGAACACTGAAGCTTTCTTT. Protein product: CASSLLTLHLNTEAFF.

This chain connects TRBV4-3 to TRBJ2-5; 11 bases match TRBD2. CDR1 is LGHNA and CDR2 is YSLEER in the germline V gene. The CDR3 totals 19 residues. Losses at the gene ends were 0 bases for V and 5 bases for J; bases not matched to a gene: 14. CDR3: CASSQDLLTSGSPGETQYF. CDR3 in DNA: TGCGCCAGCAGCCAAGATCTTTTAACTAGCGGGAGCCCTGGGGAGACCCAGTACTTC.

The CDR3, as DNA: TGTGCCAGCAGTTCTGTGACTAGCGGGAGACCCGGGGAGCTGTTTTTT. Its translation is CASSSVTSGRPGELFF. This chain joins TRBV6-5 and TRBJ2-2, with 12 bases identical to TRBD2. CDR1 and CDR2 (germline): MNHEY, SVGAGI. The CDR3 covers 16 residues. V lost 4 bases to trimming and J lost 6 bases; unmatched junction nucleotides: 6.

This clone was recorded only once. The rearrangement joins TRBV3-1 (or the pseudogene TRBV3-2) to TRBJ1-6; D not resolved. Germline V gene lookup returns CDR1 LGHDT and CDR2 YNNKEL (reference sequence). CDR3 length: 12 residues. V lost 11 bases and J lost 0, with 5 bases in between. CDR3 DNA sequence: TGTGCCGCCAGCTCCTATAATTCACCCCTCCACTTT. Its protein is CAASSYNSPLHF.

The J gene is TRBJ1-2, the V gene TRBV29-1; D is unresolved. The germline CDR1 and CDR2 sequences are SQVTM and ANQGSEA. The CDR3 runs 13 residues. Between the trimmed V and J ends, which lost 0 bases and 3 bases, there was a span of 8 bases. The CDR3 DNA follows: TGCAGCGTTGAAGATTGGCCCGACTATGGCTACACCTTC. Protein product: CSVEDWPDYGYTF.